The rows below give T cell receptor beta chains drawn from one sample of a study of CD8+CD57+ T cells in acquired aplastic anemia. Via MiXCR, TCRdb re-called the reads, giving one row per CDR3 protein. The sample contains 180,000 or so distinct CDR3 sequences, approximately 45% of which appear only once. The sequenced sample was sorted CD4+, CD8+, or CD8+CD57+ T cells (not recorded which) from PBMCs. The receptors were sampled from a human donor in good health. Each CDR3 is given with its conserved first and last residue. Each record gives: D gene, V gene, J gene, clone size, CDR3 protein, CDR3 DNA. D genes are given only for firm matches. The listing skips clone size in some rows; elsewhere it reads once, few, many or a size class.

d_gene: TRBD1; v_gene: TRBV20-1; j_gene: TRBJ1-1; abundance: many; CDR3aa: CSARRQGGPTEAFF; CDR3nt: TGCAGTGCTCGACGACAGGGGGGACCCACTGAAGCTTTCTTT
d_gene: -; v_gene: TRBV15; j_gene: TRBJ2-7; abundance: -; CDR3aa: CATSRGHEQYF; CDR3nt: TGTGCCACCAGCAGGGGGCACGAGCAGTACTTC
d_gene: TRBD1; v_gene: TRBV24-1; j_gene: TRBJ2-7; abundance: many; CDR3aa: CATQDRISYEQYF; CDR3nt: TGTGCCACTCAGGACAGGATCTCCTACGAGCAGTACTTC
d_gene: TRBD1; v_gene: TRBV10-3; j_gene: TRBJ2-7; abundance: few; CDR3aa: CATGQGLNEQYF; CDR3nt: TGTGCCACCGGACAGGGGCTCAACGAGCAGTACTTC
d_gene: -; v_gene: TRBV4-3; j_gene: TRBJ2-3; abundance: -; CDR3aa: CASSQVNIRSPSTDTQYF; CDR3nt: TGCGCCAGCAGCCAAGTTAATATTCGGAGCCCTAGCACAGATACGCAGTATTTT
d_gene: TRBD2; v_gene: TRBV20-1; j_gene: TRBJ2-7; abundance: -; CDR3aa: CSVPGLANSYEQYF; CDR3nt: TGCAGTGTCCCGGGACTAGCGAACTCCTACGAGCAGTACTTC
d_gene: -; v_gene: TRBV10-3; j_gene: TRBJ1-5; abundance: -; CDR3aa: CAISESSPSQGNQPQHF; CDR3nt: TGTGCCATCAGTGAGTCTTCGCCGAGTCAGGGGAATCAGCCCCAGCATTTT
d_gene: -; v_gene: TRBV24-1; j_gene: TRBJ1-2; abundance: -; CDR3aa: CATQQGAPYGYTF; CDR3nt: TGTGCCACCCAACAGGGAGCTCCCTATGGCTACACCTTC
d_gene: -; v_gene: TRBV10-2; j_gene: TRBJ1-2; abundance: -; CDR3aa: CASSYRDGYTF; CDR3nt: TGCGCCAGCAGTTACAGGGACGGCTACACCTTC
d_gene: -; v_gene: TRBV11-1; j_gene: TRBJ2-3; abundance: -; CDR3aa: CASSSRTGTSTDTQYF; CDR3nt: TGTGCCAGCAGCTCTCGGACCGGGACTAGCACAGATACGCAGTATTTT
d_gene: TRBD1; v_gene: TRBV11-2; j_gene: TRBJ2-5; abundance: many; CDR3aa: CASSPDRATQYF; CDR3nt: TGTGCCAGCAGCCCGGACAGGGCAACCCAGTACTTC
d_gene: -; v_gene: TRBV29-1; j_gene: TRBJ2-7; abundance: -; CDR3aa: CSVGQGGLEQYF; CDR3nt: TGCAGCGTTGGACAGGGAGGCCTCGAGCAGTACTTC
d_gene: TRBD2; v_gene: TRBV25-1; j_gene: TRBJ2-1; abundance: -; CDR3aa: CASSSPSQRGYNEQFF; CDR3nt: TGTGCCAGCAGTTCTCCGTCCCAGCGGGGATACAATGAGCAGTTCTTC
d_gene: TRBD1; v_gene: TRBV18; j_gene: TRBJ1-4; abundance: few; CDR3aa: CASSPRTGRPEKLFF; CDR3nt: TGTGCCAGCTCACCGCGGACAGGGCGGCCTGAAAAACTGTTTTTT
d_gene: TRBD1; v_gene: TRBV19; j_gene: TRBJ1-5; abundance: many; CDR3aa: CASSRDRVMGQPQHF; CDR3nt: TGTGCCAGTAGTAGGGACAGGGTAATGGGTCAGCCCCAGCATTTT
d_gene: TRBD1; v_gene: TRBV29-1; j_gene: TRBJ2-7; abundance: -; CDR3aa: CSVWDSVGEQYF; CDR3nt: TGCAGCGTATGGGACAGCGTAGGCGAGCAGTACTTC
d_gene: -; v_gene: TRBV4-1; j_gene: TRBJ1-1; abundance: many; CDR3aa: CASSPRDTSNTEAFF; CDR3nt: TGCGCCAGCAGCCCTCGGGACACCTCGAACACTGAAGCTTTCTTT
d_gene: -; v_gene: TRBV10-3; j_gene: TRBJ1-5; abundance: -; CDR3aa: CAISESGGAGNQPQHF; CDR3nt: TGTGCCATCAGTGAGTCGGGTGGGGCCGGCAATCAGCCCCAGCATTTT
d_gene: TRBD2; v_gene: TRBV11-2; j_gene: TRBJ2-2; abundance: -; CDR3aa: CASSSLAGGGAGELFF; CDR3nt: TGTGCCAGCAGCTCCCTAGCGGGGGGTGGGGCCGGGGAGCTGTTTTTT
d_gene: -; v_gene: TRBV4-2; j_gene: TRBJ2-2; abundance: many; CDR3aa: CASSSGYFGELFF; CDR3nt: TGTGCCAGCAGCTCAGGGTATTTCGGGGAGCTGTTTTTT
d_gene: TRBD2; v_gene: TRBV10-3; j_gene: TRBJ2-3; abundance: few; CDR3aa: CAISESGADTQYF; CDR3nt: TGTGCCATCAGTGAGAGCGGGGCAGATACGCAGTATTTT
d_gene: TRBD1; v_gene: TRBV10-3; j_gene: TRBJ1-2; abundance: -; CDR3aa: CATGATGTHRYGYTF; CDR3nt: TGTGCCACCGGAGCGACAGGGACACATCGATATGGCTACACCTTC
d_gene: -; v_gene: TRBV2; j_gene: TRBJ2-7; abundance: -; CDR3aa: CASSEYYEQYF; CDR3nt: TGTGCCAGCAGTGAATACTACGAGCAGTACTTC
d_gene: TRBD2; v_gene: TRBV3-1; j_gene: TRBJ2-3; abundance: once; CDR3aa: CASSLGREADTQYF; CDR3nt: TGTGCCAGCAGCCTGGGTCGGGAGGCAGATACGCAGTATTTT
d_gene: TRBD2; v_gene: TRBV4-2; j_gene: TRBJ2-7; abundance: -; CDR3aa: CASSTGTSNLYEQYF; CDR3nt: TGTGCCAGCAGTACCGGGACTAGCAACCTCTACGAGCAGTACTTC
d_gene: -; v_gene: TRBV12-3/TRBV12-4; j_gene: TRBJ1-5; abundance: many; CDR3aa: CASTAGRVNQPQHF; CDR3nt: TGTGCCAGCACCGCGGGACGGGTTAATCAGCCCCAGCATTTT
d_gene: -; v_gene: TRBV11-2; j_gene: TRBJ1-1; abundance: many; CDR3aa: CASSLVRGNTEAFF; CDR3nt: TGTGCCAGCAGCTTAGTTCGGGGGAACACTGAAGCTTTCTTT
d_gene: -; v_gene: TRBV7-6; j_gene: TRBJ2-7; abundance: -; CDR3aa: CASSLYGTFLNEQYF; CDR3nt: TGTGCCAGCAGCTTATACGGGACATTTCTCAACGAACAGTACTTC
d_gene: -; v_gene: TRBV7-2; j_gene: TRBJ2-3; abundance: -; CDR3aa: CASSPYQGLDTQYF; CDR3nt: TGTGCCAGCAGCCCATACCAGGGACTAGATACGCAGTATTTT
d_gene: TRBD2; v_gene: TRBV9; j_gene: TRBJ2-1; abundance: many; CDR3aa: CASSVVGGSYNEQFF; CDR3nt: TGTGCCAGCAGCGTAGTTGGCGGGAGTTACAATGAGCAGTTCTTC
d_gene: -; v_gene: TRBV2; j_gene: TRBJ2-1; abundance: many; CDR3aa: CASSEYTNEQFF; CDR3nt: TGTGCCAGCAGTGAATATACCAATGAGCAGTTCTTC